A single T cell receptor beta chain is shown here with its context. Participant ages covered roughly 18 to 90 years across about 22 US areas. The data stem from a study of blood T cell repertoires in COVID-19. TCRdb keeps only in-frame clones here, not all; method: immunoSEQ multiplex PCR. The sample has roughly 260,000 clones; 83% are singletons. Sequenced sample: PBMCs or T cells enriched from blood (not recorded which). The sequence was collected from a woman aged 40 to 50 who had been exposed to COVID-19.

CDR3: CASTPGTVMGYSPLHF. The CDR3 DNA reads as TGTGCCAGCACCCCAGGGACAGTCATGGGATATTCACCCCTCCACTTT. The genes are TRBV28 and TRBJ1-6, with 7 bases that match TRBD1. With V trimmed by 7 bases and J by 8 bases, 14 bases remained unmatched. There are 16 residues in the CDR3. The germline CDR1 and CDR2 sequences are MDHEN and SYDVKM.